This is a list of T cell receptor beta chains from one sample in a study of blood T cell repertoires in COVID-19. Method: immunoSEQ multiplex PCR; TCRdb's copy keeps in-frame clones and lacks some. In the table there are some 200,000 clones, more than 70% of which are singletons. What was sequenced was peripheral blood. Receptor source: a man in his fifties with COVID-19, enrolled during active disease. The CDR3 runs from the conserved cysteine through the conserved F or W. The order of the fields is clone size, D gene, J gene, CDR3 length, V gene, CDR3 protein, CDR3 DNA. The D gene is left open where the match is weak. The size field is filled for only some rows; it gives once, few, many or a size class.

. TRBD1 TRBJ2-7 13 TRBV5-5 CASSIQGAREQYF TGTGCCAGCAGCATACAGGGGGCTCGGGAGCAGTACTTC
. TRBD1 TRBJ2-1 15 TRBV6-5 CASRFTGGIGDEQFF TGTGCCAGCAGATTCACAGGGGGGATAGGGGATGAGCAGTTCTTC
. . TRBJ2-2 14 TRBV11-3 CASSSPGFAGELFF TGTGCCAGCAGCTCTCCAGGGTTTGCCGGGGAGCTGTTTTTT
. TRBD1 TRBJ2-5 15 TRBV7-9 CASSTTGASQETQYF TGTGCCAGCAGCACGACAGGGGCATCACAAGAGACCCAGTACTTC
. . TRBJ1-3 14 TRBV24-1 CATSDGASGNTIYF TGTGCCACCAGTGATGGGGCCTCTGGAAACACCATATATTTT
. . TRBJ2-7 17 TRBV10-2 CASSEPPQPGWSIEQYF TGCGCCAGCAGTGAGCCCCCTCAGCCGGGTTGGAGTATCGAGCAGTACTTC
once TRBD2 TRBJ2-1 17 TRBV6-2/TRBV6-3 CASSDIGAGLIGNEQFF TGTGCCAGCAGTGACATCGGAGCGGGACTTATCGGGAATGAGCAGTTCTTC
. TRBD2 TRBJ2-1 16 TRBV7-2 CASSLSAGLANNEQFF TGTGCCAGCAGCTTATCAGCGGGACTAGCTAACAATGAGCAGTTCTTC
once . TRBJ2-3 11 TRBV9 CASSEGNTQYF TGTGCCAGCAGCGAGGGGAATACGCAGTATTTT
once TRBD1 TRBJ2-7 14 TRBV6-1 CASSDGTGAYEQYF TGTGCCAGCAGTGACGGGACAGGAGCCTACGAGCAGTACTTC
. . TRBJ2-5 14 TRBV5-6 CASSLIMYQETQYF TGTGCCAGCAGCTTAATCATGTACCAAGAGACCCAGTACTTC
. . TRBJ1-5 14 TRBV27 CASSLLVSNQPQHF TGTGCCAGCAGTTTATTAGTTTCCAATCAGCCCCAGCATTTT
. TRBD1 TRBJ2-5 16 TRBV5-1 CASSSGQGSGQETQYF TGCGCCAGCAGTTCCGGACAGGGAAGTGGTCAAGAGACCCAGTACTTC
. . TRBJ2-3 15 TRBV30 CAWSRISGSTDTQYF TGTGCCTGGAGTAGGATTAGCGGAAGCACAGATACGCAGTATTTT
. . TRBJ1-1 12 TRBV30 CAWGHPNTEAFF TGTGCCTGGGGACATCCGAACACTGAAGCTTTCTTT
once . TRBJ1-5 14 TRBV19 CASSIEGGSEPQHF TGTGCCAGTAGTATAGAGGGAGGATCGGAGCCCCAGCATTTT
. TRBD2 TRBJ2-1 14 TRBV10-3 CATLSGGGPTQQFF TGTGCCACACTAAGCGGGGGGGGTCCAACGCAGCAGTTCTTC
. . TRBJ1-1 13 TRBV7-7 CASSLQVGAEAFF TGTGCCAGCAGCCTCCAGGTGGGCGCTGAAGCTTTCTTT
once . TRBJ2-7 13 TRBV19 CASSIGPGDEQYF TGTGCCAGTAGTATAGGGCCGGGGGACGAGCAGTACTTC
. TRBD2 TRBJ2-1 13 TRBV7-3 CASRGGSASEQFF TGTGCCAGCAGGGGCGGGAGTGCTTCTGAGCAGTTCTTC
once . TRBJ1-6 17 TRBV4-3 CASSQDRQSSYNSPLHF TGCGCCAGCAGCCAAGACAGGCAAAGCTCCTATAATTCACCCCTCCACTTT
. TRBD2 TRBJ2-2 17 TRBV6-2/TRBV6-3 CASSSPRGGISAGELFF TGTGCCAGCAGTTCTCCGCGGGGGGGCATATCGGCCGGGGAGCTGTTTTTT
few TRBD2 TRBJ2-1 14 TRBV19 CASSTLAGVGEQFF TGTGCCAGTAGTACGCTAGCGGGAGTGGGAGAGCAGTTCTTC
. . TRBJ2-3 15 TRBV18 CASSPPGANTDTQYF TGTGCCAGCTCACCACCGGGGGCGAACACAGATACGCAGTATTTT
. . TRBJ1-5 16 TRBV4-1 CASSQVGGYNNQPQHF TGCGCCAGCAGCCAAGTAGGAGGGTACAACAATCAGCCCCAGCATTTT
. TRBD1 TRBJ1-2 13 TRBV7-2 CASSSTGPGGYTF TGTGCCAGCAGCTCGACAGGGCCGGGGGGCTACACCTTC
. . TRBJ1-2 14 TRBV30 CAWSGAARNYGYTF TGTGCCTGGAGTGGAGCGGCAAGAAACTATGGCTACACCTTC
. TRBD1 TRBJ1-4 15 TRBV2 CASSLRTGFNEKLFF TGTGCCAGCAGCCTTCGGACAGGTTTTAATGAAAAACTGTTTTTT
few TRBD1 TRBJ1-4 14 TRBV29-1 CSVAIGTVGEKLFF TGCAGCGTTGCGATTGGGACAGTCGGTGAAAAACTGTTTTTT
once TRBD1 TRBJ1-1 15 TRBV5-4 CASSLGDRGLSEAFF TGTGCCAGCAGCCTAGGGGACAGGGGGTTATCGGAAGCTTTCTTT
. TRBD2 TRBJ2-1 17 TRBV28 CASSLGLSGGVHNEQFF TGTGCCAGCAGTTTAGGGCTTAGCGGGGGGGTGCACAATGAGCAGTTCTTC
. TRBD1 TRBJ2-3 15 TRBV5-4 CASSLEQGWTDTQYF TGTGCCAGCAGCTTGGAACAGGGGTGGACAGATACGCAGTATTTT
. . TRBJ1-6 12 TRBV2 CASRTENSPLHF TGTGCCAGCAGGACAGAGAATTCACCCCTCCACTTT
. . TRBJ2-2 16 TRBV11-2 CASSQSPDTNTGELFF TGTGCCAGCAGCCAAAGCCCAGACACCAACACCGGGGAGCTGTTTTTT
. TRBD1 TRBJ1-6 16 TRBV7-8 CASSLRSSTGNSPLHF TGTGCCAGCAGCTTAAGGAGCTCGACAGGGAATTCACCCCTCCACTTT
. . TRBJ1-1 15 TRBV7-3 CASSREQGMWAEAFF TGTGCCAGCAGCAGAGAGCAGGGTATGTGGGCTGAAGCTTTCTTT
. . TRBJ1-1 13 TRBV2 CASSIRQGLEAFF TGTGCCAGCAGTATTCGGCAGGGGCTTGAAGCTTTCTTT
. TRBD1 TRBJ2-6 19 TRBV18 CASSRMGQGRISGANVLTF TGTGCCAGCTCACGCATGGGACAGGGAAGAATATCTGGGGCCAACGTCCTGACTTTC
. TRBD1 TRBJ2-7 12 TRBV5-6 CASSLTGAEQYF TGTGCCAGCAGCCTGACAGGGGCCGAGCAGTACTTC
. TRBD1 TRBJ1-6 15 TRBV6-6 CASSYGTGGNSPLHF TGTGCCAGCAGTTACGGGACAGGAGGAAATTCACCCCTCCACTTT
. . TRBJ1-1 11 TRBV7-9 CASSQAAEAFF TGTGCCAGCAGTCAAGCCGCTGAAGCTTTCTTT
many . TRBJ1-3 18 TRBV7-9 CASSQPRTGGGSGNTIYF TGTGCCAGCAGCCAGCCCAGGACGGGAGGGGGTTCTGGAAACACCATATATTTT
. . TRBJ1-2 14 TRBV27 CASSAHRAGYGYTF TGTGCCAGCAGTGCCCACAGGGCTGGCTATGGCTACACCTTC
. . TRBJ1-1 14 TRBV5-8 CASSLTGRNTEAFF TGTGCCAGCAGCTTAACAGGGCGGAACACTGAAGCTTTCTTT
. . TRBJ1-3 14 TRBV6-5 CASRSTHSGNTIYF TGTGCCAGCAGATCAACACACTCTGGAAACACCATATATTTT
. . TRBJ2-7 15 TRBV4-1 CASSHQLVPLGEQYF TGCGCCAGCAGCCACCAGCTAGTCCCTTTAGGCGAGCAGTACTTC
few . TRBJ1-2 15 TRBV5-5 CASSISGDVVYGYTF TGTGCCAGCAGCATTTCGGGAGACGTCGTCTATGGCTACACCTTC
. . TRBJ1-2 15 TRBV4-3 CASSQGRGSGYGYTF TGCGCCAGCAGCCAAGGGAGGGGTTCGGGGTATGGCTACACCTTC
once TRBD1 TRBJ2-1 15 TRBV5-5 CASSTGQGVDNEQFF TGTGCCAGCAGCACGGGACAGGGAGTAGACAATGAGCAGTTCTTC
. . TRBJ2-2 17 TRBV27 CASSFVGGWSYTGELFF TGTGCCAGCAGTTTTGTTGGGGGCTGGTCCTACACCGGGGAGCTGTTTTTT
. . TRBJ2-3 13 TRBV5-5 CASSSRTADTQYF TGTGCCAGCAGCAGCAGGACAGCAGATACGCAGTATTTT
. TRBD1 TRBJ2-4 15 TRBV6-5 CASSYSDRGRNIQYF TGTGCCAGCAGTTACTCGGACAGGGGGAGAAACATTCAGTACTTC
. TRBD2 TRBJ2-1 15 TRBV5-1 CASSLGATSAPEQFF TGCGCCAGCAGCTTGGGAGCGACTAGCGCCCCTGAGCAGTTCTTC
. . TRBJ1-2 15 TRBV3-1/TRBV3-2 CASSQSSVPDYGYTF TGTGCCAGCAGCCAAAGTTCCGTCCCGGACTATGGCTACACCTTC
. . TRBJ2-7 15 TRBV7-2 CASSLDRGRTYEQYF TGTGCCAGCAGCTTAGATAGGGGCAGGACGTACGAGCAGTACTTC
. . TRBJ2-7 13 TRBV7-2 CASPRAHRYEQYF TGTGCCAGCCCGCGGGCCCACCGGTACGAGCAGTACTTC
. TRBD1 TRBJ1-2 14 TRBV7-9 CASSRQGSNYGYTF TGTGCCAGCAGCCGACAGGGATCTAACTATGGCTACACCTTC